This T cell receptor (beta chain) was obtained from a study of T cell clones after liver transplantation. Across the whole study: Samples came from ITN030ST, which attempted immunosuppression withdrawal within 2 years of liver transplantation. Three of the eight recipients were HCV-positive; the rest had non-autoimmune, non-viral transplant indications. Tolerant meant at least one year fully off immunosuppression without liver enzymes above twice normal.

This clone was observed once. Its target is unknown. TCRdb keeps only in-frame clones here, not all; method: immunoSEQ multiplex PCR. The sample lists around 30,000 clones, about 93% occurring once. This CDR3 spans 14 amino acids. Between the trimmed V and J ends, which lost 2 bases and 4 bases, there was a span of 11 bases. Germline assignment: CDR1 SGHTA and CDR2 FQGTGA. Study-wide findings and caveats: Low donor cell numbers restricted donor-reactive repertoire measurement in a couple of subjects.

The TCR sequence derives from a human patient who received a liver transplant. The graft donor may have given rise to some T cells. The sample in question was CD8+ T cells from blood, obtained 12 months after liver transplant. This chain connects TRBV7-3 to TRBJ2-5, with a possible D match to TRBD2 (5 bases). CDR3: CASSLLGLVETQYF. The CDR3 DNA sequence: TGTGCCAGCAGCTTATTAGGACTGGTAGAGACCCAGTACTTC.